A single T cell receptor (beta chain) is shown here with its context. In the study's own analysis: Estimation of nucleated cell counts relied on the amplification of reference gene primers. Only in-frame clones appear in the TCRdb table, and some are missing; sequencing was by immunoSEQ multiplex PCR. That table furnishes V, J and clone size, whereas the DNA furnished D and trimming. This sample has roughly 130,000 clones, with around 90% found just once. Trimming cost V 8 bases and J 3 bases, with 16 bases left between them. CDR1 is SEHNR, CDR2 FQNEAQ, per germline (reference sequence). CDR3 size: 14 residues. This specimen belongs to a study of blood T cell repertoires in COVID-19. Study in general: Italy, Spain and the United States were the sources of the convalescent and acute COVID-19 samples. Sources were T cells, B-cell-depleted T cells, or PBMCs; the material itself was cDNA or gDNA.

V usage is TRBV7-9 and J usage is TRBJ1-1, with D tentatively TRBD1 (5 bases). This TCR derives from a man in his fifties with active COVID-19. The sample consisted of peripheral blood. The CDR3 sequence: CASVRGEWDTEAFF. CDR3 nucleotide sequence: TGTGCCAGCGTAAGGGGCGAATGGGACACTGAAGCTTTCTTT.